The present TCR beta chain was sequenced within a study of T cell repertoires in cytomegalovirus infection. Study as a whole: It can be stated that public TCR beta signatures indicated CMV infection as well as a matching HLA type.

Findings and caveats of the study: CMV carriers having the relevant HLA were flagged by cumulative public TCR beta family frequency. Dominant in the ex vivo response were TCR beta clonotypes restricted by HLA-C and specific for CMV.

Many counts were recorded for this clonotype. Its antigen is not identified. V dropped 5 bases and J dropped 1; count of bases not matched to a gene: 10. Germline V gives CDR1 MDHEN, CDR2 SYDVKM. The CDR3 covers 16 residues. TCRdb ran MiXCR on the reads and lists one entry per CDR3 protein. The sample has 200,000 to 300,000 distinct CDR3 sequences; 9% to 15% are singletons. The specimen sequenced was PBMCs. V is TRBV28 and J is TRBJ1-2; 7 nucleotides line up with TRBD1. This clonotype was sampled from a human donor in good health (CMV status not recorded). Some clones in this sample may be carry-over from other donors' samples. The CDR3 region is CASSLGTAGGNYGYTF. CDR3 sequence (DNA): TGTGCCAGCAGTCTAGGGACAGCCGGGGGTAACTATGGCTACACCTTC.